These 28 T cell receptor beta chains originate from one sample sequenced in a study of T cells in Graves' hyperthyroidism and ophthalmopathy. RNA transcripts were the template for amplifying TCR beta CDR3 regions. TCR CDR3 underwent first-round RT-PCR with the HTBI primer set. Each CDR3 protein is one row after TCRdb ran MiXCR on the multiplex PCR reads. The sample has 340,000 or so distinct CDR3 sequences, roughly 17% seen once. The sample taken for sequencing was blood. These receptors originate from a man aged 25 to 40 with Graves' hyperthyroidism.

Many counts were recorded for this clonotype. The chain is built from TRBV2 and TRBJ1-5; D is unresolved. The germline V gene encodes CDR1 SNHLY and CDR2 FYNNEI. CDR3 size: 13 residues. Trimming shortened V by 6 bases and J by 2 bases, and 8 bases separated the two germline ends. The CDR3 DNA is TGTGCCAGCAGAATAGACGGCAATCAGCCCCAGCATTTT. Its translation is CASRIDGNQPQHF.

J is TRBJ2-1 and V is TRBV5-1, with 7 positions matching TRBD1. Germline V gene sequence: CDR1 SGHRS, CDR2 YFSETQ. There are 15 residues in the CDR3. V lost 4 bases, J lost 5 bases, and 9 bases stayed unmatched. The CDR3 region is CASSPLQGSHNEQFF. The CDR3 nucleotides read TGCGCCAGCAGCCCCCTACAGGGGAGCCACAATGAGCAGTTCTTC.

The chain employs TRBV27 and TRBJ1-1, with 7 bases aligning to TRBD1. The CDR3 consists of 14 residues. Germline trimming cut 4 bases from V and 10 bases from J; bases unmatched to any gene: 12. Germline V CDR1 and CDR2: MNHEY, SMNVEV (reference sequence). The CDR3 DNA is TGTGCCAGCAGTTCAGACGGTCAGGGGGTAGGAGCTTTCTTT. Protein sequence: CASSSDGQGVGAFF.

With regard to this clonotype: Given a much more abundant clone one base away, this may be a read error. The rearrangement links TRBV28 to TRBJ1-2; possibly TRBD1 for D (5 bases). Germline values: CDR1 MDHEN, CDR2 SYDVKM. The V end was cut by 2 bases, the J end by 4 bases, with 20 bases between. The CDR3 length is 17 residues. CDR3 bases: TGTGCCAGCAGTTTAGGGGGTTCGGGGTCCGGCGGCTATGGCTACACCTTC. It encodes CASSLGGSGSGGYGYTF.

This clonotype was counted between two and nine times. The gene calls are TRBV4-1 and TRBJ2-1, with 8 nucleotides matching TRBD2. The J segment lost 4 bases and the V segment lost 2 bases, leaving 4 bases of the junction unmatched. This CDR3 has 15 residues. Per germline, CDR1 MGHRA and CDR2 YSYEKL. The DNA for the CDR3 is TGCGCCAGCAGCCAAACGAGCGGGAGTTACAATGAGCAGTTCTTC. It yields the protein CASSQTSGSYNEQFF.

This clonotype showed up many times. The J gene is TRBJ1-1, the V gene TRBV3-1; D gene uncertain. The CDR3 spans 13 residues. The germline V and J ends were trimmed by 1 base and 9 bases, with 12 bases remaining between them. Germline V lookup: CDR1 LGHDT, CDR2 YNNKEL (reference sequence). In nucleotides, the CDR3 is TGTGCCAGCAGCCAAGCAGCCACCACCCAAGCTTTCTTT. It yields the protein CASSQAATTQAFF.

This clonotype has more than one count but fewer than ten. V and J are TRBV19 and TRBJ2-6; the match to TRBD1 covers 11 bases. The CDR3 contains 18 residues. V lost 2 bases, J lost 0 bases, and 3 bases stayed unmatched. Germline CDR1 is LNHDA and CDR2 is SQIVND (reference sequence). The CDR3 DNA reads TGTGCCAGTAGTATACGGACAGGGGGCTCCTCTGGGGCCAACGTCCTGACTTTC. This encodes CASSIRTGGSSGANVLTF.

Concerning this clonotype itself: No conserved phenylalanine or tryptophan ends this CDR3, so it is likely a read error. CDR3 nucleotide sequence: TGTGCCACCAGTGAGACAGGAACTGAAGCTTTCCTT. Translation: CATSETGTEAFL. V and J are TRBV24-1 and TRBJ1-1; TRBD1 is a possible D gene (6 bases). This CDR3 is built from 12 residues. Germline CDR1 and CDR2: KGHDR and SFDVKD. The V and J ends lost 4 bases and 5 bases respectively, with 7 bases between them.

In its sample, this clonotype was seen many times. This chain uses TRBV30 with TRBJ2-1; TRBD2 aligns across 13 bases. V was pared by 4 bases and J by 2 bases, with 2 bases of the junction left unmatched. Germline V CDR1 and CDR2: GTSNPN, SVGIG (reference sequence). This CDR3 contains 15 residues. The CDR3 is CAWMGTSGTYNEQFF. In nucleotides, the CDR3 is TGTGCCTGGATGGGGACTAGCGGGACCTACAATGAGCAGTTCTTC.

In this sample, this clonotype turned up many times. The V gene is TRBV5-5, the J gene TRBJ2-3; D remains unclear. Germline-derived CDR1 and CDR2 are SGHKS and YYEKEE (reference sequence). The CDR3 sequence is 14 residues long. Trimming left V 0 bases short and J 1 base short, with 6 bases between. The DNA for the CDR3 is TGTGCCAGCAGCTTGGCCAGTCGCACAGATACGCAGTATTTT. Amino acid sequence: CASSLASRTDTQYF.

This clonotype was seen only once. This may be a read error: a much more frequent sequence differs by one nucleotide. The CDR3 spells CAWSSDFAHRSYEQYF. The CDR3 DNA is TGTGCCTGGAGTTCCGACTTTGCTCACCGCTCCTACGAGCAGTACTTC. The chain carries TRBV30 and TRBJ2-7; D is undetermined. The CDR3 sequence is 16 residues long. The germline V gene has CDR1 GTSNPN and CDR2 SVGIG (reference sequence). V was pared by 2 bases and J by 0 bases, with 17 bases between.

Many counts were recorded for this clonotype. The chain employs TRBV5-1 and TRBJ1-1; 7 bases match TRBD1. The CDR3 has 15 residues. From germline, CDR1 is SGHRS and CDR2 YFSETQ. The junction had 5 bases not matched to a gene; V was cut back by 3 bases and J by 0 bases. The CDR3 coding sequence is TGCGCCAGCAGCTCAAAACAGGGGATGAACACTGAAGCTTTCTTT. Amino acids: CASSSKQGMNTEAFF.

This clonotype showed up many times. The V gene is TRBV30, the J gene TRBJ1-1; maybe TRBD1 (5 bases). There are 13 residues in the CDR3. Germline assignment: CDR1 GTSNPN and CDR2 SVGIG (reference sequence). V was trimmed by 7 bases and J by 0 bases, leaving 12 bases between them. The CDR3 sequence: CAYQTDLNTEAFF. The CDR3 DNA reads as TGTGCCTACCAGACAGACCTGAACACTGAAGCTTTCTTT.

Of note for this clonotype: At one boundary the junction diverges from the germline segment, which might be a read error. The CDR3 DNA reads TGCGCCAGCAGCCAAGTGCTTGGAGGGGCCTATAGCTACACCTTC. It yields the protein CASSQVLGGAYSYTF. The chain uses TRBV4-1 and TRBJ1-2; D perhaps matches TRBD1 (5 bases). CDR3 length: 15 residues. Germline-derived CDR1 and CDR2 are MGHRA and YSYEKL.

Many counts were recorded for this clonotype. This chain connects TRBV5-5 to TRBJ2-1; D not resolved. Trimming left V 2 bases short and J 0 bases short, with 9 bases between. This CDR3 has 15 residues. Per germline, CDR1 SGHKS and CDR2 YYEKEE (reference sequence). CDR3 sequence reads: CASSFYHLSYNEQFF. CDR3 nucleotides: TGTGCCAGCAGCTTTTACCACCTCTCCTACAATGAGCAGTTCTTC.

This clonotype was counted many times. The V gene is TRBV5-1, the J gene TRBJ2-3; no clear D gene. The ends were cut back, 1 base at V and 3 bases at J, with 6 bases in the middle. CDR3 length: 13 residues. Per germline, CDR1 SGHRS and CDR2 YFSETQ. The CDR3 spells CASSLTETDTQYF. CDR3 DNA: TGCGCCAGCAGCTTGACGGAAACAGATACGCAGTATTTT.

This clonotype was counted a few times. V usage is TRBV5-4 and J usage is TRBJ2-1; 11 nucleotides align to TRBD1. V was clipped by 2 bases and J by 12 bases; unmatched bases: 10. The germline V gene encodes CDR1 SGHNT and CDR2 YYREEE (reference sequence). This CDR3 comprises 15 residues. The CDR3, as DNA: TGTGCCAGCAGCTTCGGGACAGGGGGTGACTCGGGGCAGTTCTTC. Protein: CASSFGTGGDSGQFF.

The chain employs TRBV24-1 and TRBJ2-1; 10 bases agree with TRBD2. This CDR3 contains 17 residues. Losses at the gene ends were 0 bases for V and 5 bases for J; bases not matched to a gene: 6. CDR1 and CDR2 from the germline V gene are KGHDR and SFDVKD. The DNA for the CDR3 is TGTGCCACCAGTGATTTGCAAAAGAGCGGGGGGGACAATGAGCAGTTCTTC. Amino acid sequence: CATSDLQKSGGDNEQFF.

Many counts were recorded for this clonotype. This chain links TRBV20-1 with TRBJ2-2, with 7 positions matching TRBD2. Germline-derived CDR1 and CDR2 are DFQATT and SNEGSKA (reference sequence). The CDR3 totals 15 residues. V was pared by 3 bases and J by 0 bases, with 4 bases of the junction left unmatched. CDR3 sequence: CSARGGTSNTGELFF. Here the CDR3 DNA reads TGCAGTGCTAGGGGAGGGACTTCGAACACCGGGGAGCTGTTTTTT.

This clonotype was seen many times. This sequence joins TRBV2 and TRBJ2-5; the D gene could be TRBD1 or TRBD2 (5 bases each). The germline CDR1 and CDR2 sequences are SNHLY and FYNNEI. The CDR3 has 12 residues. V shed 3 bases and J shed 5 bases, with 7 bases lying between them. Here the CDR3 reads CASSDWGETQYF. The CDR3 DNA sequence: TGTGCCAGCAGTGATTGGGGGGAGACCCAGTACTTC. Full variable domain (remainder filled in from reference TRBV2 and TRBJ2-5): EPEVTQTPSHQVTQMGQEVILRCVPISNHLYFYWYRQILGQKVEFLVSFYNNEISEKSEIFDDQFSVERPDGSNFTLKIRSTKLEDSAMYFCASSDWGETQYFGPGTRLLVL.

V gene TRBV6-6 combines with J gene TRBJ1-3; a weak D match, TRBD1 (6 bases). The V end lost 0 bases, the J end lost 9 bases, and 18 bases lay between the germline ends. Germline-derived CDR1 and CDR2 are MNHNY and SVGAGI (reference sequence). This CDR3 has 16 residues. This CDR3 reads CASSYSSTGLKGTIYF. The CDR3 bases are TGTGCCAGCAGTTACTCGTCGACAGGCCTTAAGGGCACCATATATTTT.

This clonotype was observed many times. The chain carries TRBV7-9 and TRBJ2-3, with 8 nucleotides matching TRBD2. Germline V CDR1 and CDR2: SEHNR, FQNEAQ (reference sequence). After removal of 3 bases from V and 0 bases from J, the junction contained 2 bases not matched to a gene. The CDR3 is made up of 15 amino acids. The CDR3 DNA is TGTGCCAGCAGCTTCAGCGGGGGTAGCACAGATACGCAGTATTTT. Protein product: CASSFSGGSTDTQYF.

Concerning this clonotype itself: With a much larger clone just one base away, this may be a read error. The rearrangement uses TRBV24-1 and TRBJ2-1; a possible D gene is TRBD2 (5 bases). The CDR3 spans 14 residues. The germline V gene has CDR1 KGHDR and CDR2 SFDVKD. The V and J ends lost 3 bases and 5 bases respectively, with 10 bases between them. CDR3 DNA: TGTGCCACCAGTGATACGCTAGCAGACAATGAGCAGTTCTTC. Translating it yields CATSDTLADNEQFF.

This clonotype was counted only a few times. This chain uses TRBV24-1 with TRBJ2-6; D remains ambiguous. The V gene's germline CDR1 is KGHDR and CDR2 SFDVKD. The CDR3 length is 13 residues. Between the trimmed V and J ends, which lost 5 bases and 3 bases, there was a span of 4 bases. CDR3 protein: CATSGDGANVLTF. In nucleotides, the CDR3 is TGTGCCACCAGTGGGGATGGGGCCAACGTCCTGACTTTC.

The chain carries TRBV27 and TRBJ2-3; 9 bases map to TRBD2. The CDR3 covers 17 residues. J gave up 6 bases and V 3 bases, and 13 bases lay outside the gene matches. The germline CDR1 and CDR2 sequences are MNHEY and SMNVEV (reference sequence). Here the CDR3 reads CASSFRDPSGNIDTQYF. As DNA, the CDR3 is TGTGCCAGCAGTTTTCGCGACCCTAGCGGGAATATTGATACGCAGTATTTT.

At least ten counts were recorded for this clonotype. The rearrangement joins TRBV6-2 or TRBV6-3 to TRBJ2-7, with TRBD2 identical over 11 bases. The V segment lost 2 bases and the J segment 6 bases; nucleotides outside the gene matches: 12. Germline assignment: CDR1 MNHEY and CDR2 SVGEGT. The CDR3 is 17 residues long. The CDR3 sequence: CASSYGTTSGSNGEQYF. DNA of the CDR3: TGTGCCAGCAGTTACGGGACCACTAGCGGGAGTAATGGCGAGCAGTACTTC.

This clonotype was recorded many times. The chain has TRBV5-1 and TRBJ1-1; D remains unclear. The germline V gene has CDR1 SGHRS and CDR2 YFSETQ. V lost 2 bases and J 3 bases, leaving 11 bases between the germline ends. The CDR3 has 14 amino acids. CDR3 region: CASSFGRTHTEAFF. CDR3 coding DNA: TGCGCCAGCAGCTTTGGCAGAACACACACTGAAGCTTTCTTT.

For the CDR3, the DNA is TGTGCCAGCAGCCGGGGGGCGGGAGTCACAGATACGCAGTATTTT. It codes for CASSRGAGVTDTQYF. This chain connects TRBV27 to TRBJ2-3, with a possible D match to TRBD2 (7 bases). The CDR3 is 15 amino acids. V was pared by 6 bases and J by 2 bases, with 15 bases between. CDR1 and CDR2 from the germline V gene are MNHEY and SMNVEV (reference sequence).